This T cell receptor (beta chain) was captured by sequencing in a study of control samples from healthy donors and cancer patients. The assay was immunoSEQ multiplex PCR, and TCRdb's table has in-frame clones only and misses some. The sample has approximately 90,000 clones, less than 90% seen once. CDR3 length equals 17 residues. The V gene's germline CDR1 is SEHNR and CDR2 FQNEAQ (reference sequence). Trimming left V 3 bases short and J 3 bases short, with 20 bases between. The sequencing sample was made of blood. The sequence was obtained from an older woman in good health. The chain couples TRBV7-9 to TRBJ1-1; perhaps TRBD1 as D (5 bases). The CDR3 region has the DNA TGTGCCAGCAGCTTCCCGCCCGGGGGAGGTAGTGACACTGAAGCTTTCTTT. Its protein is CASSFPPGGGSDTEAFF.